This T cell receptor (beta chain) appears in the sequencing data of a study of T cell changes during pregnancy in multiple sclerosis. J lost 3 bases, V lost 7 bases, and 4 bases had no gene match. The CDR3 sequence is 12 residues long. The germline gives CDR1 SQVTM, CDR2 ANQGSEA. The assay was immunoSEQ multiplex PCR, and TCRdb's table has in-frame clones only and misses some. The data contain about 42,000 clones, 88% of them singletons. The origin of this receptor is a female donor with multiple sclerosis, enrolled in a pregnancy study. The rearrangement joins TRBV29-1 to TRBJ1-1, with 8 bases identical to TRBD1. The source material was CD4+ T cells from peripheral blood mononuclear cells, sampled in the second trimester of pregnancy. The CDR3 DNA sequence: TGCAGCGCTCCAGGGGGCCACACTGAAGCTTTCTTT. Its protein is CSAPGGHTEAFF.